This passage covers 5 T cell receptor beta chains from one sample sequenced in a study of post-analysis software for immune sequencing data. Sequencing libraries made from TCR beta cDNA carried unique molecular identifiers. TCRdb ran MiXCR on the PCR reads and lists one entry per CDR3 protein. The sample records approximately 770,000 distinct CDR3 sequences, 46% being singletons. The antigens these receptors bind are not known. Study findings and constraints: Patients used roughly five TRBV segments, including TRBV5-6, TRBV5-1 and TRBV20-1, more often than controls.

The sequenced sample was blood. All receptors come from a girl aged 10 to 17 with multiple sclerosis.

This clonotype showed up just a few times. The junction and the germline gene differ at one end; a read error may be behind it. This rearrangement joins TRBV20-1 to TRBJ1-4, with TRBD1 as a possible D gene (5 bases). This CDR3 contains 14 residues. The germline V gene encodes CDR1 DFQATT and CDR2 SNEGSKA (reference sequence). The CDR3 reads CSARYAGSDEKLFF. The CDR3 DNA reads TGCAGCGCTAGATACGCAGGGTCGGATGAAAAACTGTTTTTT.

The chain employs TRBV29-1 and TRBJ1-1; D is perhaps TRBD1 (5 bases). The CDR3 runs 17 residues. Germline V gene lookup returns CDR1 SQVTM and CDR2 ANQGSEA. Trimming stripped 0 bases from V and 0 bases from J, with 17 bases between. The CDR3 coding sequence is TGCAGCGTTGAAGATCTTCCGGGGCGACAGTTGAACACTGAAGCTTTCTTT. Protein: CSVEDLPGRQLNTEAFF.

As concerns this clonotype: It is unclear where the CDR3 begins or ends on the DNA, so no DNA is shown, and the CDR3 is as TCRdb lists it. The chain is built from TRBV21-1 and TRBJ2-1; the DNA was not used to check the table's D call, TRBD2. TRBV21-1 is designated a pseudogene. The length of the CDR3 is 14 amino acids, counting both ends. CDR3 protein: CASSKWGEGTEQFF.

The V gene is TRBV20-1, the J gene TRBJ2-5; 10 bases agree with TRBD2. The end of the DNA fits TRBJ2-7 better, so the J call may be wrong. In germline, CDR1 is DFQATT, CDR2 SNEGSKA (reference sequence). The CDR3 consists of 19 residues. For the CDR3, the DNA is TGCAGTGCGCGAGGCCAGGCGAAAGTACTAGCGGGACATCTGTACGAGCAGTACTTC. The encoded protein is CSARGQAKVLAGHLYEQYF.

J is TRBJ2-7 and V is TRBV28; no definite D call. Germline-derived CDR1 and CDR2 are MDHEN and SYDVKM. This CDR3 contains 17 residues. Trimming cost V 9 bases and J 0 bases, with 24 bases left between them. CDR3 DNA: TGTGCCAGTAAGTCTTGGACCGCCAAAATTAGCTCCTACGAGCAGTACTTC. Its translation is CASKSWTAKISSYEQYF.